These 12 T cell receptor beta chains share one sample of origin, sequenced in a study of T cell responses to AZD1222 COVID-19 vaccine. Profiled with immunoSEQ multiplex PCR; TCRdb holds only in-frame clones, not every one. Of about 150,000 clones in the sample, over 85% were seen once. The sample was peripheral blood, taken on day 0 of AZD1222 vaccination. Receptors originate from an adult in good health.

The chain combines TRBV5-6 with TRBJ1-3; D uncertain. The CDR3 runs 16 residues. Deletions cut 4 bases from V and 0 bases from J, with 14 bases between. CDR1 is SGHDT, CDR2 YYEEEE, per germline. This chain's CDR3 is CASSPHLEPSGNTIYF. The CDR3 DNA follows: TGTGCCAGCAGCCCCCACCTCGAACCCTCTGGAAACACCATATATTTT.

DNA of the CDR3: TGTGCCAGCCGGTTCTTCTCTGACACTGAAGCTTTCTTT. Encoded protein: CASRFFSDTEAFF. The chain is built from TRBV6-5 and TRBJ1-1, with unresolved D. The CDR3 extends over 13 amino acids. The V and J ends lost 8 bases and 3 bases respectively, with 13 bases between them. Germline CDR1 reads MNHEY; CDR2 reads SVGAGI.

The chain carries TRBV5-1 and TRBJ1-3; 8 bases are shared with TRBD1. This CDR3 has 16 amino acids. V trimming: 4 bases; J trimming: 0 bases; junction bases outside the gene matches: 6. Germline CDR1 and CDR2: SGHRS and YFSETQ. CDR3 amino acids: CASSGGQGASGNTIYF. DNA for the CDR3: TGCGCCAGCAGCGGAGGACAGGGCGCCTCTGGAAACACCATATATTTT.

The chain recombines TRBV5-1 with TRBJ2-1, with 8 nucleotides matching TRBD1. V trimming: 6 bases; J trimming: 8 bases; junction bases outside the gene matches: 13. CDR3 size: 15 residues. CDR1 is SGHRS and CDR2 is YFSETQ in the germline V gene. As DNA, the CDR3 is TGCGCCAGCAAAAGGGGGGCAGGGGGCGAGGATGAGCAGTTCTTC. Protein product: CASKRGAGGEDEQFF.

The chain joins TRBV6-2 or TRBV6-3 to TRBJ2-3; D may be TRBD1 (5 bases). The CDR3 runs to 13 residues. In germline, CDR1 is MNHEY, CDR2 SVGEGT. V was pared by 5 bases and J by 6 bases, with 12 bases between. As DNA, the CDR3 is TGTGCCAGCAGTCTCAGGGATCCGGATACGCAGTATTTT. This codes for CASSLRDPDTQYF.

The rearrangement links TRBV28 to TRBJ1-1; 9 bases fit TRBD1. The CDR3 loop spans 14 amino acids. Germline assignment: CDR1 MDHEN and CDR2 SYDVKM. V lost 5 bases to trimming and J lost 1 base; unmatched junction nucleotides: 2. Here the CDR3 reads CASSGQGTNTEAFF. The DNA of the CDR3 is TGTGCCAGCAGTGGACAGGGGACGAACACTGAAGCTTTCTTT.

This clone was observed once. The rearrangement joins TRBV5-4 to TRBJ2-1, with 7 positions matching TRBD2. Losses at the gene ends were 2 bases for V and 1 base for J; bases not matched to a gene: 3. CDR3 size: 15 residues. Per the germline V gene, CDR1 is SGHNT and CDR2 is YYREEE (reference sequence). DNA of the CDR3: TGTGCCAGCAGCTTCGTCGGGGGGTCCTACAATGAGCAGTTCTTC. Encoded protein: CASSFVGGSYNEQFF.

The rearrangement joins TRBV29-1 to TRBJ1-2; 7 bases map to TRBD1. The CDR3 is 13 amino acids. Trimming at V came to 0 bases and at J to 5 bases, leaving 3 bases not matched to a gene. CDR1 and CDR2 (germline): SQVTM, ANQGSEA. The chain's CDR3 is CSVEDTGVYGYTF. CDR3 DNA sequence: TGCAGCGTTGAAGACACAGGGGTGTATGGCTACACCTTC.

This clone has only a few counts. V is TRBV12-3 or TRBV12-4 and J is TRBJ1-4, with 9 positions matching TRBD1. V lost 3 bases, J lost 11 bases, and 1 base stayed unmatched. The CDR3 contains 12 residues. The CDR3 DNA is TGTGCCAGCAGTTTGGGGACAGGGAAACTGTTTTTT. Amino acids: CASSLGTGKLFF.

This chain joins TRBV6-5 and TRBJ2-7; tentatively, D is TRBD1 or TRBD2 (5 bases each). The CDR3 is 13 residues long. V gave up 7 bases and J gave up 2 bases, with 12 bases separating them. CDR1 is MNHEY and CDR2 is SVGAGI in the germline V gene. The CDR3 here is CASTVGDAYEQYF. Here the CDR3 DNA reads TGTGCCAGCACTGTGGGGGACGCCTACGAGCAGTACTTC.

This rearrangement joins TRBV5-1 to TRBJ2-1; 7 bases match TRBD2. The V and J ends lost 4 bases and 5 bases, in that order; junction bases with no gene match: 9. In germline, CDR1 is SGHRS, CDR2 YFSETQ. The CDR3 consists of 15 residues. In nucleotides, the CDR3 is TGCGCCAGCAGCCCTCAACCGGGAGGCAACAATGAGCAGTTCTTC. Its protein is CASSPQPGGNNEQFF. Complete variable domain (other parts from reference TRBV5-1 and TRBJ2-1): KAGVTQTPRYLIKTRGQQVTLSCSPISGHRSVSWYQQTPGQGLQFLFEYFSETQRNKGNFPGRFSGRQFSNSRSEMNVSTLELGDSALYLCASSPQPGGNNEQFFGPGTRLTVL.

The gene calls are TRBV6-6 and TRBJ2-7; unclear D gene. The V and J ends lost 4 bases and 2 bases respectively, with 15 bases between them. Germline V gene sequence: CDR1 MNHNY, CDR2 SVGAGI (reference sequence). This CDR3 contains 15 residues. CDR3 sequence: CASSSSGLVTYEQYF. The DNA of the CDR3 is TGTGCCAGCAGTTCATCAGGTCTGGTAACCTACGAGCAGTACTTC.